What follows are 22 T cell receptor beta chains derived from one specimen sequenced in a study of cytomegalovirus exposure and HLA in healthy donors. With 60 Vbeta and 13 Jbeta primers, the PCR was carried out. TCRdb's copy holds only in-frame clones and misses some; the assay was immunoSEQ multiplex PCR. The table shows more than 80,000 clones, with over 70% occurring only once. The sample was PBMCs. Receptor source: a male donor in good health and CMV-seropositive.

The chain combines TRBV9 with TRBJ2-7; D call uncertain. The germline gives CDR1 SGDLS, CDR2 YYNGEE. The V end was cut by 0 bases, the J end by 3 bases, with 13 bases between. The CDR3 is made up of 15 amino acids. The CDR3 reads CASSVESTAYYEQYF. DNA of the CDR3: TGTGCCAGCAGCGTAGAATCAACCGCCTACTACGAGCAGTACTTC.

This chain connects TRBV28 to TRBJ1-4; no firm D call. The V end was cut by 3 bases, the J end by 0 bases, with 5 bases between. CDR3 size: 14 residues. CDR1 and CDR2 (germline): MDHEN, SYDVKM. Here the CDR3 DNA reads TGTGCCAGCAGTTTCCCCTCAACTAATGAAAAACTGTTTTTT. It specifies CASSFPSTNEKLFF.

The chain combines TRBV6-5 with TRBJ2-7; TRBD1 is a possible D gene (6 bases). Deletions cut 6 bases from V and 6 bases from J, with 15 bases between. The CDR3 consists of 13 residues. Germline loops: CDR1 MNHEY, CDR2 SVGAGI. CDR3 bases: TGTGCCAGCAGAAACACAGGGTTTGGCGAGCAGTACTTC. Translation: CASRNTGFGEQYF.

This chain uses TRBV10-3 with TRBJ1-6, with a tentative D call TRBD1 (6 bases). The germline CDR1 and CDR2 sequences are ENHRY and SYGVKD. This CDR3 has 16 amino acids. V lost 3 bases to trimming and J lost 7 bases, with 16 bases between them. The CDR3 spells CAISETPGASNSPLHF. In DNA form, the CDR3 reads TGTGCCATCAGTGAAACTCCAGGGGCAAGCAATTCACCCCTCCACTTT.

The chain uses TRBV29-1 and TRBJ2-7; 8 bases align to TRBD1. Trimming took 6 bases from V and 2 from J; bases not matched to a gene: 3. The CDR3 loop spans 12 amino acids. CDR1 is SQVTM and CDR2 is ANQGSEA in the germline V gene. CDR3 bases: TGCAGCGTGTCGGGACAGGCCTACGAGCAGTACTTC. Translation: CSVSGQAYEQYF.

The chain employs TRBV30 and TRBJ2-3, with 8 positions matching TRBD2. The J segment lost 10 bases and the V segment lost 1 base, leaving 13 bases of the junction unmatched. CDR3 length: 15 amino acids. The V gene's germline CDR1 is GTSNPN and CDR2 SVGIG (reference sequence). CDR3 loop: CAWSERGSGSLSQYF. CDR3 bases: TGTGCCTGGAGTGAGCGGGGGAGCGGGAGCTTGTCGCAGTATTTT.

For the CDR3, the DNA is TGTGCCAGCAGCGTAGGTGTAGGGGGCTCACAAGAGACCCAGTACTTC. Its protein product is CASSVGVGGSQETQYF. The chain couples TRBV9 to TRBJ2-5, with 7 bases that match TRBD1. The germline V gene encodes CDR1 SGDLS and CDR2 YYNGEE. Trimming cost V 0 bases and J 2 bases; bases outside gene matches: 7. The CDR3 covers 16 residues.

This sequence joins TRBV5-6 and TRBJ2-7, with TRBD2 identical over 11 bases. Germline trimming cut 5 bases from V and 4 bases from J; bases unmatched to any gene: 11. From germline, CDR1 is SGHDT and CDR2 YYEEEE. CDR3 length: 16 residues. The CDR3 DNA sequence: TGTGCCAGCAGTTCGGCGACGGGACTAGCGGCGTACGAGCAGTACTTC. Translated: CASSSATGLAAYEQYF.

The chain recombines TRBV28 with TRBJ2-7; TRBD1 is a possible D gene (5 bases). The CDR3 runs 16 residues. CDR1 is MDHEN, CDR2 SYDVKM, per germline. Trimming removed 7 bases at V and 2 bases at J, with 21 bases between. CDR3 amino acids: CASTPHDTGTPYEQYF. The CDR3, as DNA: TGTGCCAGCACACCACATGACACAGGCACCCCCTACGAGCAGTACTTC.

The chain combines TRBV10-3 with TRBJ1-1, with 9 nucleotides matching TRBD1. CDR3 length: 17 residues. CDR1 and CDR2 (germline): ENHRY, SYGVKD. With 10 bases clipped from V and 1 base from J, the junction kept 16 bases outside the gene matches. The CDR3 sequence: CASEPGQGYSRNTEAFF. As DNA, the CDR3 is TGTGCCAGCGAGCCGGGACAGGGTTATTCAAGGAACACTGAAGCTTTCTTT.

This clone was detected only a few times. The V gene is TRBV30, the J gene TRBJ2-7, with D uncertain. From germline, CDR1 is GTSNPN and CDR2 SVGIG (reference sequence). V was clipped by 2 bases and J by 6 bases, with 8 bases between them. The CDR3 spans 11 residues. The DNA of the CDR3 is TGTGCCTGGAGTTTACCCGGCGAGCAGTACTTC. This codes for CAWSLPGEQYF.

The DNA for the CDR3 is TGCAGCGTGCCGGTGGGACAGAAGGGAGGCTACACCTTC. It encodes CSVPVGQKGGYTF. The V gene is TRBV29-1, the J gene TRBJ1-2; 7 bases are a match to TRBD1. Germline CDR1 reads SQVTM; CDR2 reads ANQGSEA. The CDR3 covers 13 residues. Losses at the gene ends were 6 bases for V and 8 bases for J; bases not matched to a gene: 12.

The chain joins TRBV5-1 to TRBJ2-2, with 10 nucleotides matching TRBD1. The CDR3 is 15 amino acids. In germline, CDR1 is SGHRS, CDR2 YFSETQ. Trimming removed 4 bases from V and 6 bases from J; junction bases left unmatched: 6. In nucleotides, the CDR3 is TGCGCCAGCAGCCCGACAGGGGGCGAGGCCGGGGAGCTGTTTTTT. Protein: CASSPTGGEAGELFF.

This rearrangement joins TRBV5-4 to TRBJ2-7, with 12 bases lining up with TRBD2. The CDR3 extends over 15 amino acids. Germline V CDR1 and CDR2: SGHNT, YYREEE (reference sequence). V lost 10 bases and J lost 1; bases outside the gene matches: 9. CDR3 protein: CAVGRTSGKSYEQYF. The CDR3, as DNA: TGTGCCGTAGGCCGGACTAGCGGGAAGTCCTACGAGCAGTACTTC.

The chain links TRBV5-6 to TRBJ1-3; TRBD1 might be the D (6 bases). This CDR3 is 16 amino acids long. The V gene's germline CDR1 is SGHDT and CDR2 YYEEEE. V was trimmed by 3 bases and J by 5 bases, leaving 18 bases between them. CDR3 sequence reads: CASSSTLGGIRNTIYF. DNA of the CDR3: TGTGCCAGCAGCTCCACTTTAGGGGGAATTAGAAACACCATATATTTT.

The rearrangement uses TRBV7-9 and TRBJ2-7; D may be TRBD1 (6 bases). Trimming removed 0 bases from V and 2 bases from J, with 14 bases in between. This CDR3 has 16 amino acids. Germline lookup yields CDR1 SEHNR and CDR2 FQNEAQ (reference sequence). CDR3 sequence: CASSLAGNRAPYEQYF. CDR3 nucleotide sequence: TGTGCCAGCAGCTTAGCCGGGAACAGGGCCCCCTACGAGCAGTACTTC.

The rearrangement joins TRBV15 to TRBJ2-2; 9 nucleotides line up with TRBD2. This CDR3 contains 18 residues. Trimming took 2 bases from V and 4 from J; bases not matched to a gene: 11. Germline assignment: CDR1 LNHNV and CDR2 YYDKDF (reference sequence). The DNA of the CDR3 is TGTGCCACCAGCAGACACCGCGGGGGGGCCCTCGGCACCGGGGAGCTGTTTTTT. Its protein product is CATSRHRGGALGTGELFF. Based on the CDR3 plus reference TRBV15 and TRBJ2-2, the full variable domain is DAMVIQNPRYQVTQFGKPVTLSCSQTLNHNVMYWYQQKSSQAPKLLFHYYDKDFNNEADTPDNFQSRRPNTSFCFLDIRSPGLGDTAMYLCATSRHRGGALGTGELFFGEGSRLTVL.

This sequence joins TRBV18 and TRBJ2-7; the match to TRBD2 covers 7 bases. J gave up 3 bases and V 2 bases, and 7 bases lay outside the gene matches. The V gene's germline CDR1 is KGHSH and CDR2 LQKENI. There are 15 residues in the CDR3. CDR3 sequence reads: CASSPSREGSYEQYF. DNA of the CDR3: TGTGCCAGCTCACCATCGAGGGAGGGCAGCTACGAGCAGTACTTC.

The rearrangement joins TRBV5-8 to TRBJ1-1, with 7 bases aligning to TRBD1. This CDR3 region has 14 residues. Germline values: CDR1 SGHTS, CDR2 YDEGEE. V gave up 4 bases and J gave up 0 bases; unmatched junction bases: 3. For the CDR3, the DNA is TGTGCCAGCAGCCGACAGGGCATGAACACTGAAGCTTTCTTT. Translation: CASSRQGMNTEAFF.

The V gene is TRBV19, the J gene TRBJ1-5; perhaps TRBD1 as D (5 bases). V dropped 0 bases and J dropped 0 bases, with 6 bases sitting between them. The CDR3 is made up of 15 amino acids. Per germline, CDR1 LNHDA and CDR2 SQIVND (reference sequence). As DNA, the CDR3 is TGTGCCAGTAGTATAGACAGGGCTAGCAATCAGCCCCAGCATTTT. It encodes CASSIDRASNQPQHF.

This chain connects TRBV9 to TRBJ2-1; 7 nucleotides align to TRBD2. The CDR3 runs 16 residues. Germline lookup yields CDR1 SGDLS and CDR2 YYNGEE. V lost 4 bases to trimming and J lost 7 bases; unmatched junction nucleotides: 14. The CDR3 is CASSSPAGQVGNEQFF. CDR3 DNA sequence: TGTGCCAGCAGCTCCCCAGCGGGGCAGGTCGGGAATGAGCAGTTCTTC.

Worth noting for this clone: One end of the junction varies from germline; a read error may be responsible. In nucleotides, the CDR3 is TGCGCCAGCAGCCTAAGCGTACAGGGCAACTATGGCTACCCCTTC. Translating gives CASSLSVQGNYGYPF. The rearrangement links TRBV4-1 to TRBJ1-2, with D possibly being TRBD1 (6 bases). The V gene's germline CDR1 is MGHRA and CDR2 YSYEKL. This CDR3 spans 15 amino acids.